The source of this TCR beta chain is a study of cytomegalovirus exposure and HLA in healthy donors. Background on the study: Of a few hundred genotyped donors, roughly 81% grouped in the Caucasian-associated ancestry cluster.

Both 60 Vbeta primers and 13 Jbeta primers went into the PCR. The repertoire was sequenced with immunoSEQ multiplex PCR; TCRdb's copy has only in-frame clones and lacks some. The table records approximately 69,000 clones, 65% to 70% of them present only once. The specimen sequenced was PBMCs. The receptor was derived from a man aged 35-49 years in good health and CMV-seropositive.

CDR3 loop: CASSLGLAGGAGELFF. In nucleotides, the CDR3 is TGCGCCAGCAGCTTGGGACTAGCGGGGGGAGCCGGGGAGCTGTTTTTT. The chain recombines TRBV5-1 with TRBJ2-2, with TRBD2 matching over 13 bases. Germline V lookup: CDR1 SGHRS, CDR2 YFSETQ. V trimming: 0 bases; J trimming: 6 bases; junction bases outside the gene matches: 2. CDR3 length: 16 residues.